These 12 T cell receptor beta chains came from one sample sequenced in a study of shared clonotypes between healthy human individuals. CD45RO negativity and positive selection for CCR7 defined naive CD8 cells, a population that excluded terminally differentiated effector memory CD45RA+ cells. Method: immunoSEQ multiplex PCR; TCRdb's copy keeps in-frame clones and lacks some. This table holds some 630,000 clones, approximately 96% found once. The sequenced material came from naive CD8+ T cells sorted from blood. The receptor source for this set is a woman aged 25 to 39 in good health.

The V call is TRBV7-9, the J call TRBJ2-1; D ambiguous. Trimming removed 11 bases from V and 3 bases from J, with 11 bases in between. The germline gives CDR1 SEHNR, CDR2 FQNEAQ (reference sequence). The length of the CDR3 is 12 residues. Here the CDR3 DNA reads TGTGCCCTAGTACGGATCTACAATGAGCAGTTCTTC. As protein: CALVRIYNEQFF.

This sequence joins TRBV27 and TRBJ2-1; 11 bases are shared with TRBD2. After removal of 6 bases from V and 4 bases from J, the junction contained 8 bases not matched to a gene. The length of the CDR3 is 16 residues. The germline gives CDR1 MNHEY, CDR2 SMNVEV (reference sequence). CDR3 loop: CASSSGTSGTYNEQFF. CDR3 sequence (DNA): TGTGCCAGCAGCTCCGGGACTAGCGGAACTTACAATGAGCAGTTCTTC.

The chain's CDR3 is CASSESFGVGEQYF. As DNA, the CDR3 is TGTGCCAGCAGTGAATCATTTGGGGTGGGCGAGCAGTACTTC. The chain uses TRBV25-1 and TRBJ2-7; D is unresolved. Germline assignment: CDR1 MGHDK and CDR2 SYGVNS. The length of the CDR3 is 14 residues. Trimming left V 1 base short and J 6 bases short, with 13 bases between.

This chain joins TRBV19 and TRBJ2-1, with 8 bases identical to TRBD1. Germline-derived CDR1 and CDR2 are LNHDA and SQIVND (reference sequence). CDR3 length: 14 amino acids. J was trimmed by 3 bases and V by 7 bases; bases with no gene match: 5. CDR3 in amino acids: CASMGGQVYNEQFF. The CDR3 DNA sequence: TGTGCCAGTATGGGGGGACAGGTCTACAATGAGCAGTTCTTC. Full variable domain (outside the CDR3, taken from reference TRBV19 and TRBJ2-1): DGGITQSPKYLFRKEGQNVTLSCEQNLNHDAMYWYRQDPGQGLRLIYYSQIVNDFQKGDIAEGYSVSREKKESFPLTVTSAQKNPTAFYLCASMGGQVYNEQFFGPGTRLTVL.

This clone was seen more than once but under ten times. Different DNA sequences within this sample yield the same CDR3. The V gene is TRBV28, the J gene TRBJ2-2; D uncertain. CDR3 length: 12 residues. V was clipped by 4 bases and J by 5 bases, with 5 bases between them. The germline CDR1 and CDR2 sequences are MDHEN and SYDVKM. The CDR3 here is CASSSNTGELFF. Here the CDR3 DNA reads TGTGCCAGCAGTTCCAATACCGGGGAGCTGTTTTTT.

The chain employs TRBV27 and TRBJ2-1; D unclear. The CDR3 length is 14 residues. Deletions cut 6 bases from V and 5 bases from J, with 14 bases between. Germline V lookup: CDR1 MNHEY, CDR2 SMNVEV (reference sequence). The CDR3 coding sequence is TGTGCCAGCAGCCCACTCAGAACCGACAATGAGCAGTTCTTC. Protein sequence: CASSPLRTDNEQFF.

The chain joins TRBV29-1 to TRBJ1-2; D remains unclear. CDR1 and CDR2 (germline): SQVTM, ANQGSEA. The V end was cut by 5 bases, the J end by 4 bases, with 14 bases between. The CDR3 has 13 residues. This chain's CDR3 is CSVSVGATYGYTF. CDR3 coding DNA: TGCAGCGTTTCCGTTGGAGCCACCTATGGCTACACCTTC.

The V call is TRBV30, the J call TRBJ2-5; D not certain. Germline V gene sequence: CDR1 GTSNPN, CDR2 SVGIG (reference sequence). There are 13 residues in the CDR3. V shed 4 bases and J shed 5 bases, with 14 bases lying between them. The CDR3 sequence: CAWTDGLQETQYF. The CDR3 nucleotides read TGTGCCTGGACCGACGGCCTCCAGGAGACCCAGTACTTC. The full variable domain, its missing parts supplied by reference TRBV30 and TRBJ2-5, is SQTIHQWPATLVQPVGSPLSLECTVEGTSNPNLYWYRQAAGRGLQLLFYSVGIGQISSEVPQNLSASRPQDRQFILSSKKLLLSDSGFYLCAWTDGLQETQYFGPGTRLLVL.

This clone was seen only once. This rearrangement joins TRBV7-9 to TRBJ2-1; D remains ambiguous. The CDR3 covers 13 residues. The germline V and J ends were trimmed by 4 bases and 4 bases, with 8 bases remaining between them. The germline gives CDR1 SEHNR, CDR2 FQNEAQ (reference sequence). The CDR3 region has the DNA TGTGCCAGCAGCTCAGACATTTACAATGAGCAGTTCTTC. As protein: CASSSDIYNEQFF.

The chain is built from TRBV10-1 and TRBJ1-1; 10 bases are a match to TRBD1. The CDR3 contains 15 residues. CDR1 is WNHNN and CDR2 is SYGVQD in the germline V gene (reference sequence). The ends lost 0 bases at V and 6 bases at J; junction bases unmatched: 4. In DNA, the CDR3 is TGCGCCAGCAGTGAGTCGGGACAGGGGAGCGCTGAAGCTTTCTTT. Translation gives CASSESGQGSAEAFF.

The genes are TRBV19 and TRBJ2-2; maybe TRBD2 (5 bases). Deletions cut 4 bases from V and 5 bases from J, with 20 bases between. Germline CDR1 and CDR2: LNHDA and SQIVND (reference sequence). The CDR3 has 17 amino acids. The CDR3 loop reads CASSSSEVIFMTGELFF. Written as DNA, the CDR3 is TGTGCCAGTAGTAGTAGCGAGGTGATTTTTATGACCGGGGAGCTGTTTTTT.

The chain carries TRBV11-2 and TRBJ2-1; possibly TRBD2 for D (6 bases). The CDR3 is 16 amino acids. Germline V lookup: CDR1 SGHAT, CDR2 FQNNGV. V was shortened by 5 bases and J by 5 bases, with 19 bases between the two germline ends. The chain's CDR3 is CASSRRDSRLNNEQFF. The CDR3 nucleotides read TGTGCCAGCAGCCGGAGGGACTCCCGTTTAAACAATGAGCAGTTCTTC.